This section outlines one TCR beta chain sequence together with its context. Its matching antigen is unknown. Germline V gives CDR1 MNHEY, CDR2 SVGAGI. Trimming took 5 bases from V and 4 from J, leaving 15 bases between them. There are 14 residues in the CDR3. The sample belongs to a study of T cell responses to AZD1222 COVID-19 vaccine. Study observations and caveats: Most donors were white British and more were female, and clonal diversity was possibly underestimated. The study identified only five to seven AZD1222 recipients as seropositive at baseline. Researchers took repertoire samples only after the peak T cell response had come.

Some second doses came at about 4 weeks and others at about 12 weeks; these were pooled. Sequencing was performed with immunoSEQ multiplex PCR; in TCRdb, only in-frame clones are kept and a portion is missing. This table holds tens of thousands of clones, around 90% found once. The rearrangement joins TRBV6-5 to TRBJ2-7; D gene uncertain. This material consisted of peripheral blood, taken 28 days after the second AZD1222 dose. This clonotype originated in an adult who received the AZD1222 COVID-19 vaccine. The CDR3 loop is CASSPATVGYEQYF. The CDR3 DNA sequence: TGTGCCAGCAGTCCAGCAACAGTTGGGTACGAGCAGTACTTC.